A single TCR beta chain is shown here with its context. The entry originates in a study of shared clonotypes between healthy human individuals. Samples underwent the assay at deep level. Several immunoSEQ plates received, in even portions, the genomic DNA of each subset. The repertoire was sequenced with immunoSEQ multiplex PCR; TCRdb's copy has only in-frame clones and lacks some. The sample comprises 1,500,000 or so clones, approximately 98.5% of which are singletons, and around 0.38% rests with the top ten. With 5 bases removed from V and 8 bases from J, the gap between germline ends came to 12 bases. Germline-derived CDR1 and CDR2 are DFQATT and SNEGSKA (reference sequence). This CDR3 comprises 11 residues. Naive CD45RA+ and memory CD45RA-negative subsets were split from CD4+ cells.

The rearrangement uses TRBV20-1 and TRBJ1-2; TRBD1 is a possible D gene (5 bases). The sequencing sample was made of naive CD4+ T cells sorted from blood. Subset of the sample: CD45RA+ positively selected. This receptor was obtained from a man aged 30 to 45 in good health. CDR3 loop: CSAQAWGGYTF. CDR3 sequence (DNA): TGCAGTGCTCAGGCATGGGGGGGCTACACCTTC.